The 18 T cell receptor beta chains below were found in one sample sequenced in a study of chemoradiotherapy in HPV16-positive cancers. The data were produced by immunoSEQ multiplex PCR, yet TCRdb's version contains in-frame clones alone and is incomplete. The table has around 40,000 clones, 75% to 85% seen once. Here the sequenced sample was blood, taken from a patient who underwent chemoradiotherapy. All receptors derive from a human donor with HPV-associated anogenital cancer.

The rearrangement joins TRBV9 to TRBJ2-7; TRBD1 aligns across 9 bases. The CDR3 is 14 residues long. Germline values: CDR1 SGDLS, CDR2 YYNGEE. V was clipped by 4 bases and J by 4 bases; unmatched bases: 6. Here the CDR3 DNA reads TGTGCCAGCAGCCCGGGACAGGGATATTACGAGCAGTACTTC. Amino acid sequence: CASSPGQGYYEQYF.

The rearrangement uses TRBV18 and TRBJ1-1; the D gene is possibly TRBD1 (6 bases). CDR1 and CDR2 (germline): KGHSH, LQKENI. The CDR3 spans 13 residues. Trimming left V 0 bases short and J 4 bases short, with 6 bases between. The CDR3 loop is CASSPPDSTEAFF. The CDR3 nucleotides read TGTGCCAGCTCACCACCGGACAGCACTGAAGCTTTCTTT.

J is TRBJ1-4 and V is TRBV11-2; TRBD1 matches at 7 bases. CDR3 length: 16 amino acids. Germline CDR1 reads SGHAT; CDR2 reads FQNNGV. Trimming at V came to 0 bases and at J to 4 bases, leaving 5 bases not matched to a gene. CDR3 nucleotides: TGTGCCAGCAGCTTAGATGGGGCAGGGGGTAATGAAAAACTGTTTTTT. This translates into CASSLDGAGGNEKLFF.

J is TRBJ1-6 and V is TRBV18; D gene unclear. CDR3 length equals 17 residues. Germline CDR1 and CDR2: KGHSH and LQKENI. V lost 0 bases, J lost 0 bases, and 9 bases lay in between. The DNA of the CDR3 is TGTGCCAGCTCACCACCTATCCTTAGCTCCTATAATTCACCCCTCCACTTT. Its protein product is CASSPPILSSYNSPLHF. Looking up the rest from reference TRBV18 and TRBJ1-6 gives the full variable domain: NAGVMQNPRHLVRRRGQEARLRCSPMKGHSHVYWYRQLPEEGLKFMVYLQKENIIDESGMPKERFSAEFPKEGPSILRIQQVVRGDSAAYFCASSPPILSSYNSPLHFGNGTRLTVT.

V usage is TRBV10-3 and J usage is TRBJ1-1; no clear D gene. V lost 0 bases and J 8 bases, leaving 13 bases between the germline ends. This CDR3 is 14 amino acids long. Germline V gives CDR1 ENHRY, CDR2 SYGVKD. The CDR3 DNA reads TGTGCCATCAGTGAGTCGGCGAGGTCGGGGGAAGCTTTCTTT. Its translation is CAISESARSGEAFF.

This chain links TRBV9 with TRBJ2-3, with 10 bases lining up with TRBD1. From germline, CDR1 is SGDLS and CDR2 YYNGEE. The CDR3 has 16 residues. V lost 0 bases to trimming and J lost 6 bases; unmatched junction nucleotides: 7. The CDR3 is CASSVEGTGVVDTQYF. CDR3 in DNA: TGTGCCAGCAGCGTAGAGGGGACAGGGGTTGTGGATACGCAGTATTTT.

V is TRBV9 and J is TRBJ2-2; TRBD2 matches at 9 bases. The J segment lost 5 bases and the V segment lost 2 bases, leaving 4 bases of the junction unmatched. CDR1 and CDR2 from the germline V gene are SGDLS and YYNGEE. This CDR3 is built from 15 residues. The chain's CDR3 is CASSVSGGATGELFF. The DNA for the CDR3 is TGTGCCAGCAGCGTTAGCGGGGGTGCGACCGGGGAGCTGTTTTTT.

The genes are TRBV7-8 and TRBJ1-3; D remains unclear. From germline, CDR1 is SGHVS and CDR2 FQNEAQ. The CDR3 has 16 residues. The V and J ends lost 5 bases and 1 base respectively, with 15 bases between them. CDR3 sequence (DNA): TGTGCCAGCAGCCAATCCCGGGGAGAATCTGGAAACACCATATATTTT. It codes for CASSQSRGESGNTIYF.

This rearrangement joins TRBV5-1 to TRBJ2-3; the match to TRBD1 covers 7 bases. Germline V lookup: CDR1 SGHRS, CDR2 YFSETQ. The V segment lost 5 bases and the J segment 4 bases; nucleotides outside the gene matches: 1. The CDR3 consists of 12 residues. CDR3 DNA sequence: TGCGCCAGCAGGGGGACAGCAGATACGCAGTATTTT. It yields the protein CASRGTADTQYF.

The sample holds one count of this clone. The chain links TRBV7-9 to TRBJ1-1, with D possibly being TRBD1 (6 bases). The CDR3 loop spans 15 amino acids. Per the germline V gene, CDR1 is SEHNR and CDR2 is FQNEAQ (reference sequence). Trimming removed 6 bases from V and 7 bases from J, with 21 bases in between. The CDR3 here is CASSLPSTGSDEAFF. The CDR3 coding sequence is TGTGCCAGCAGTCTACCCTCGACAGGAAGTGATGAAGCTTTCTTT.

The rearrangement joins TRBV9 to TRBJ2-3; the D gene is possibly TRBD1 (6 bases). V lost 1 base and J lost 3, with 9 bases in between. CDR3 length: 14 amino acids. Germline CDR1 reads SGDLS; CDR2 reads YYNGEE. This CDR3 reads CASSVRDTTDTQYF. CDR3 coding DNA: TGTGCCAGCAGCGTACGGGACACAACAGATACGCAGTATTTT.

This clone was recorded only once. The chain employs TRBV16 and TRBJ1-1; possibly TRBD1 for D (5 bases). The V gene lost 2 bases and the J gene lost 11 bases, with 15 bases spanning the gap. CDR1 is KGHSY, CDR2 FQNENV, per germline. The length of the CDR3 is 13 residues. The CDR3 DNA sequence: TGTGCCAGCAGCCAAGGGCGAGGGGTGATTGCTTTCTTT. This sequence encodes CASSQGRGVIAFF.

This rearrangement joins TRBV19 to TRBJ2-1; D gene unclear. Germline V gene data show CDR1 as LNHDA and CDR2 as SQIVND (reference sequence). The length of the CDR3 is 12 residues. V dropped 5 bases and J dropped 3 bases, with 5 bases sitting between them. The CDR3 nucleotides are TGTGCCAGTAGTGCGAGCTACAATGAGCAGTTCTTC. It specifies CASSASYNEQFF.

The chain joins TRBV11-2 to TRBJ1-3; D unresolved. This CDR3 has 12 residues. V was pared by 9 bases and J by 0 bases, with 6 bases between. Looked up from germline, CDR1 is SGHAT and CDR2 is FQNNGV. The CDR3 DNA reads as TGTGCCAGTCAGAACTCTGGAAACACCATATATTTT. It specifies CASQNSGNTIYF.

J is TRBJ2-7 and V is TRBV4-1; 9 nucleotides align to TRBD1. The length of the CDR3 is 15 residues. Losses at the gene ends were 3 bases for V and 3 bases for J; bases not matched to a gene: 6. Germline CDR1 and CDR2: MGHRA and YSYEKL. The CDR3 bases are TGCGCCAGCAGCCACGACAGGGGGTACGTCTACGAGCAGTACTTC. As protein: CASSHDRGYVYEQYF.

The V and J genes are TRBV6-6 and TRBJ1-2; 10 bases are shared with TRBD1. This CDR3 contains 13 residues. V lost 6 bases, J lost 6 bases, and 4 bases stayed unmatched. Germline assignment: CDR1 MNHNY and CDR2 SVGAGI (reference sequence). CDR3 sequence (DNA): TGTGCCAGCAGCGGGACAGGGGTCGATGGCTACACCTTC. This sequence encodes CASSGTGVDGYTF.

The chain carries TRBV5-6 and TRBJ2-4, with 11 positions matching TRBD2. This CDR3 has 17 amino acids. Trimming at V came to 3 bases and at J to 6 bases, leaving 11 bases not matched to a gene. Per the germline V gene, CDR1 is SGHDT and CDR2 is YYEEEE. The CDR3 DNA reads TGTGCCAGCAGCTGGGGACTTAGCGGGGGGGCCTTAAACATTCAGTACTTC. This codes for CASSWGLSGGALNIQYF.

CDR3 DNA sequence: TGTGCCAGCAGCTTAAGGGGGGGCTCCCGGAATTCACCCCTCCACTTT. Protein sequence: CASSLRGGSRNSPLHF. The chain links TRBV7-2 to TRBJ1-6, with TRBD1 as a possible D gene (6 bases). Per germline, CDR1 SGHTA and CDR2 FQGNSA. CDR3 size: 16 residues. With 2 bases removed from V and 7 bases from J, the gap between germline ends came to 15 bases. The variable domain in full, with the rest retrieved from reference TRBV7-2 and TRBJ1-6, is GAGVSQSPSNKVTEKGKDVELRCDPISGHTALYWYRQSLGQGLEFLIYFQGNSAPDKSGLPSDRFSAERTGGSVSTLTIQRTQQEDSAVYLCASSLRGGSRNSPLHFGNGTRLTVT.